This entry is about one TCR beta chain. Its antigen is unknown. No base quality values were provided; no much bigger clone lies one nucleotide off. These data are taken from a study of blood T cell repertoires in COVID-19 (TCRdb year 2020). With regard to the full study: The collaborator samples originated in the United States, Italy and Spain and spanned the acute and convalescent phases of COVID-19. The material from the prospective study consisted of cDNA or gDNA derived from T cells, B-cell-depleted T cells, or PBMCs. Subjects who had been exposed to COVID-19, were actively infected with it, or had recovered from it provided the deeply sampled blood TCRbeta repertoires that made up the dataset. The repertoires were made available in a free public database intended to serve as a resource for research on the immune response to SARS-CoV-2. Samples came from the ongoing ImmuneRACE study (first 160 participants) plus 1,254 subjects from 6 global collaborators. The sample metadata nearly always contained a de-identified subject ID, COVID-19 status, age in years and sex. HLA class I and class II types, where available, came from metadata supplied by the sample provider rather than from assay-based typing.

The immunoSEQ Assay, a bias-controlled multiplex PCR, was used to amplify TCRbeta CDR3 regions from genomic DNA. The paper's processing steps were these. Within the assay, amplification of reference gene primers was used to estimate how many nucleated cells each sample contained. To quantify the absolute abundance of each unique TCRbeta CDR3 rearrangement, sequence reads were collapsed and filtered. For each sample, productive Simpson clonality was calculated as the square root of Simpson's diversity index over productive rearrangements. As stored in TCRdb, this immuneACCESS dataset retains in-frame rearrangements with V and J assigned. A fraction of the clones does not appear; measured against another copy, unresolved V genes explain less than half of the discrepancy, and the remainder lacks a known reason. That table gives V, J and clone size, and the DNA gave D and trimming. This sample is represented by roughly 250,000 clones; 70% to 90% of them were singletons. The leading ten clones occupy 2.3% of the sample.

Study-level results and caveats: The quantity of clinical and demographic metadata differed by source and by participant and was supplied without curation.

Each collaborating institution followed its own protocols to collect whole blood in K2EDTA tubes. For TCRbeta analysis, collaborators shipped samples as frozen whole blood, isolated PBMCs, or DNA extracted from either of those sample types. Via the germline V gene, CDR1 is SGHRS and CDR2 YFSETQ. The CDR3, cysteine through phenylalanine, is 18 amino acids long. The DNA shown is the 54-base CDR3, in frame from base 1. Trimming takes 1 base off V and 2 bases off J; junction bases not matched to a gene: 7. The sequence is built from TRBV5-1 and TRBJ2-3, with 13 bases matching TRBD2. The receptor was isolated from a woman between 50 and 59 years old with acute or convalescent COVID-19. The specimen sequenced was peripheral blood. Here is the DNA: TGCGCCAGCAGCTTGCCTGGGACTAGCGGGACGAACACAGATACGCAGTATTTT. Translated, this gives CASSLPGTSGTNTDTQYF.